The source of this T cell receptor beta chain is a study of T cell changes during pregnancy in multiple sclerosis. Sequenced by immunoSEQ multiplex PCR; TCRdb stores in-frame clones only, minus some. This sample has 30,000 to 50,000 clones; 90% to 95% occur once, and the top ten carry about 0.38%. V lost 0 bases, J lost 4 bases, and 12 bases lay in between. CDR3 length: 16 residues. Germline V gene lookup returns CDR1 SNHLY and CDR2 FYNNEI. The V and J genes are TRBV2 and TRBJ2-2; D is perhaps TRBD2 (6 bases). The sequencing used CD4+ T cells from peripheral blood mononuclear cells, collected after pregnancy. The TCR comes from a female donor with multiple sclerosis, enrolled in a pregnancy study. The CDR3 is CASSEARRVGTGELFF. CDR3 in DNA: TGTGCCAGCAGTGAAGCTAGGAGGGTTGGCACCGGGGAGCTGTTTTTT.